These 5 T cell receptor beta chains share one sample of origin, sequenced in a study of control samples from healthy donors and cancer patients. Here immunoSEQ multiplex PCR was the method, and the copy in TCRdb shows in-frame clones only, minus some. This table has more than 150,000 clones, more than 85% appearing once. Source material: blood. These TCRs come from a young woman in good health.

The chain employs TRBV9 and TRBJ2-3; D may be TRBD2 (6 bases). Germline V lookup: CDR1 SGDLS, CDR2 YYNGEE. This CDR3 is built from 15 residues. The V end lost 1 base, the J end lost 5 bases, and 14 bases lay between the germline ends. CDR3 amino acids: CASSVSTGVKDTQYF. CDR3 DNA: TGTGCCAGCAGCGTATCGACGGGAGTAAAAGATACGCAGTATTTT.

The J gene is TRBJ1-6, the V gene TRBV7-2; 7 nucleotides line up with TRBD1. The CDR3 runs to 14 residues. The ends lost 6 bases at V and 5 bases at J; junction bases unmatched: 4. CDR1 is SGHTA, CDR2 FQGNSA, per germline. The CDR3 loop reads CASSSGQDNSPLHF. The DNA of the CDR3 is TGTGCCAGCAGTTCCGGACAGGATAATTCACCCCTCCACTTT.

This chain connects TRBV28 to TRBJ2-2; 9 bases line up with TRBD2. The germline CDR1 and CDR2 sequences are MDHEN and SYDVKM. The CDR3 has 18 residues. With 1 base clipped from V and 6 bases from J, the junction kept 12 bases outside the gene matches. The CDR3 DNA follows: TGTGCCAGCAGTTTATCCCCCGGGGCTAGCGGGAATGCCGGGGAGCTGTTTTTT. Its protein product is CASSLSPGASGNAGELFF.

The chain combines TRBV6-5 with TRBJ1-4; 8 positions match TRBD1. This CDR3 contains 14 residues. V was pared by 11 bases and J by 6 bases, with 11 bases of the junction left unmatched. Germline CDR1 MNHEY, CDR2 SVGAGI. The CDR3 DNA reads TGTGCCTTATCTACCGGGACAGGCTATGAAAAACTGTTTTTT. Its translation is CALSTGTGYEKLFF.

This clone was detected once. CDR3 DNA: TGTGCCAGCAGCGTCGGGTCCGCGGAGCAGTACTTC. This gives the protein CASSVGSAEQYF. The gene calls are TRBV6-2 or TRBV6-3 and TRBJ2-7; D remains unclear. Deletions cut 6 bases from V and 7 bases from J, with 13 bases between. This CDR3 is built from 12 residues. Per germline, CDR1 MNHEY and CDR2 SVGEGT.